This is a list of T cell receptor beta chains from one sample in a study of early T cells in non-severe SARS-CoV-2 infection. TCRdb reanalysed the 5' RACE reads using MiXCR and keeps one entry per CDR3 protein. The data hold 74,000 or so distinct CDR3 sequences, with about 13% observed a single time. The sequenced material came from whole blood. The receptors come from an adult who was a healthcare worker with PCR-confirmed SARS-CoV-2 infection or an uninfected control (not recorded which). The CDR3 runs from the conserved cysteine through the conserved F or W. D genes are given only for firm matches. Expanded clones get a size class; other rows say once, few or many, or leave the size out.

j_call clone_size v_call d_call cdr3_aa cdr3_nt
TRBJ2-7 . TRBV27 . CASRRADRTHSEQYF TGTGCCAGCCGCCGTGCTGATCGGACCCACTCCGAGCAGTACTTC
TRBJ2-6 few TRBV7-2 . CASSLVASSGANVLTF TGTGCCAGCAGCTTAGTGGCCAGCTCTGGGGCCAACGTCCTGACTTTC
TRBJ1-5 few TRBV5-5 . CASSTSGADNQPQHF TGTGCCAGCAGCACCTCCGGGGCCGACAATCAGCCCCAGCATTTT
TRBJ1-4 . TRBV5-1 . CASSPEAVGEKLFF TGCGCCAGCAGTCCGGAGGCTGTGGGGGAAAAACTGTTTTTT
TRBJ2-2 . TRBV2 . CASRGHGNTGELFF TGTGCCAGCAGGGGACACGGGAACACCGGGGAGCTGTTTTTT
TRBJ2-7 few TRBV7-6 . CASSWGRASYEQYF TGTGCCAGCAGCTGGGGGCGGGCCTCCTACGAGCAGTACTTC
TRBJ2-7 few TRBV29-1 . CSVSGPRGEQYF TGCAGCGTTTCGGGACCCCGGGGAGAGCAGTACTTC
TRBJ2-7 . TRBV20-1 . CSARVGAVRLDEQYF TGCAGTGCTAGAGTGGGAGCGGTACGCCTGGACGAGCAGTACTTC
TRBJ1-3 many TRBV6-5 . CATQMEWSGNTIYF TGTGCCACCCAAATGGAGTGGTCTGGAAACACCATATATTTT
TRBJ2-5 . TRBV11-2 . CASSLSLQETQYF TGTGCCAGCAGCTTATCTCTTCAAGAGACCCAGTACTTC
TRBJ2-1 . TRBV14 . CASSQDSRDNEQFF TGTGCCAGCAGCCAAGATTCCAGGGACAATGAGCAGTTCTTC
TRBJ1-6 . TRBV6-5 . CASSYSRSPWALHF TGTGCCAGCAGTTACTCCCGGTCCCCGTGGGCCCTCCACTTT
TRBJ2-1 . TRBV20-1 . CSASRGFEQFF TGCAGTGCTAGCCGTGGATTTGAGCAGTTCTTC
TRBJ2-1 few TRBV5-1 . CASRLRVNEQFF TGCGCCAGCAGGTTGCGGGTTAATGAGCAGTTCTTC
TRBJ1-5 many TRBV29-1 TRBD1 CSASDRVGQPQHF TGCAGCGCTTCGGACAGGGTAGGCCAGCCCCAGCATTTT
TRBJ2-1 many TRBV11-2 TRBD2 CASSPNAWLAGGPGEQFF TGTGCCAGCAGCCCAAACGCCTGGCTAGCGGGAGGGCCGGGTGAGCAGTTCTTC
TRBJ2-1 . TRBV6-6 TRBD1 CASSLQGVGEQFF TGTGCCAGCAGTCTCCAGGGGGTTGGTGAGCAGTTCTTC
TRBJ1-1 many TRBV7-6 . CASSPEQAMNTEAFF TGTGCCAGCAGCCCAGAACAGGCCATGAACACTGAAGCTTTCTTT